What follows are 27 T cell receptor beta chains derived from one specimen sequenced in a study of shared clonotypes between healthy human individuals. CD45RO-negative CD8 cells positively selected for CCR7 made up the naive population, which excluded terminally differentiated effector memory CD45RA+ cells. Profiled with immunoSEQ multiplex PCR; TCRdb holds only in-frame clones, not every one. This table holds around 1,900,000 clones, around 93% found once. Sequencing input: naive CD8+ T cells from PBMCs. These receptors came from a young man in good health. Some clones in this sample may be carry-over from other donors' samples.

V gene TRBV4-3 combines with J gene TRBJ2-3; weak D call: TRBD2 (5 bases). V lost 4 bases to trimming and J lost 5 bases, with 10 bases between them. Germline V gene data show CDR1 as LGHNA and CDR2 as YSLEER. The CDR3 runs to 13 residues. For the CDR3, the DNA is TGCGCCAGCAGCCGAGGACTTGAAGATACGCAGTATTTT. Its translation: CASSRGLEDTQYF.

This clone appeared a few times. The chain is built from TRBV7-9 and TRBJ1-5; D unresolved. The V end was cut by 11 bases, the J end by 7 bases, with 6 bases between. Germline CDR1 SEHNR, CDR2 FQNEAQ (reference sequence). The CDR3 runs to 9 residues. The CDR3 DNA reads as TGTGCCTTGAAACAGCCCCAGCATTTT. This gives the protein CALKQPQHF.

The chain couples TRBV9 to TRBJ2-2; D perhaps matches TRBD1 (6 bases). The V end lost 4 bases, the J end lost 4 bases, and 20 bases lay between the germline ends. Germline V gives CDR1 SGDLS, CDR2 YYNGEE. CDR3 size: 17 residues. The CDR3 region is CASSTRTGQFGTGELFF. The DNA for the CDR3 is TGTGCCAGCAGCACACGAACAGGGCAATTCGGCACCGGGGAGCTGTTTTTT.

The V gene is TRBV27, the J gene TRBJ2-7; the match to TRBD2 covers 13 bases. V lost 6 bases and J lost 8; bases outside the gene matches: 13. The CDR3 is 16 residues long. Germline V gene data show CDR1 as MNHEY and CDR2 as SMNVEV (reference sequence). This CDR3 is CASRSNTGTSGTQQYF. The CDR3 DNA reads TGTGCCAGCAGATCAAACACCGGGACTAGCGGGACCCAGCAGTACTTC.

This chain connects TRBV6-5 to TRBJ1-5; D is uncertain. The CDR3 spans 14 residues. Germline CDR1 and CDR2: MNHEY and SVGAGI. Trimming left V 6 bases short and J 0 bases short, with 9 bases between. Here the CDR3 reads CASSTDYSNQPQHF. CDR3 nucleotides: TGTGCCAGCAGCACCGACTATAGCAATCAGCCCCAGCATTTT.

In the case of this clone: Different DNA sequences within this sample yield the same CDR3. The J gene is TRBJ2-7, the V gene TRBV29-1; 9 bases are a match to TRBD1. The CDR3 runs 13 residues. CDR1 is SQVTM, CDR2 ANQGSEA, per germline. The V and J ends lost 6 bases and 1 base, in that order; junction bases with no gene match: 4. As DNA, the CDR3 is TGCAGCGTGGTCGGACAGGGGTCCTACGAGCAGTACTTC. It specifies CSVVGQGSYEQYF.

The rearrangement joins TRBV4-1 to TRBJ2-4; 7 bases line up with TRBD1. The CDR3 has 15 amino acids. V shed 5 bases, J shed 3 bases, and the junction held 7 bases outside the gene matches. The germline V gene encodes CDR1 MGHRA and CDR2 YSYEKL. This CDR3 is CASSAQDRYKNIQYF. The CDR3 nucleotides read TGCGCCAGCAGCGCCCAGGACAGGTACAAAAACATTCAGTACTTC.

The chain is built from TRBV10-3 and TRBJ2-1; 10 bases match TRBD2. V was pared by 8 bases and J by 4 bases, with 5 bases of the junction left unmatched. This CDR3 comprises 14 residues. Germline loops: CDR1 ENHRY, CDR2 SYGVKD. CDR3 loop: CAIGGTSAYNEQFF. Here the CDR3 DNA reads TGTGCCATCGGCGGGACTAGCGCTTACAATGAGCAGTTCTTC.

V gene TRBV28 combines with J gene TRBJ2-5; tentatively, D is TRBD2 (6 bases). Germline CDR1 reads MDHEN; CDR2 reads SYDVKM. Trimming left V 10 bases short and J 1 base short, with 13 bases between. This CDR3 has 13 amino acids. The CDR3 nucleotides read TGTGCCACCCGACGGGGGTTCCAAGAGACCCAGTACTTC. It is translated as CATRRGFQETQYF.

This chain connects TRBV28 to TRBJ1-1, with 8 bases matching TRBD1. This CDR3 contains 14 residues. V lost 3 bases to trimming and J lost 6 bases; unmatched junction nucleotides: 6. Germline CDR1 reads MDHEN; CDR2 reads SYDVKM. The CDR3, as DNA: TGTGCCAGCAGTTTTGGACAGGGCCGGGCTGAAGCTTTCTTT. This encodes CASSFGQGRAEAFF. Looking up the rest from reference TRBV28 and TRBJ1-1 gives the full variable domain: DVKVTQSSRYLVKRTGEKVFLECVQDMDHENMFWYRQDPGLGLRLIYFSYDVKMKEKGDIPEGYSVSREKKERFSLILESASTNQTSMYLCASSFGQGRAEAFFGQGTRLTVV.

On this clone itself: This sample also contains other DNA sequences that code for the same CDR3. The gene calls are TRBV15 and TRBJ2-1, with 12 bases that match TRBD2. V shed 1 base, J shed 7 bases, and the junction held 2 bases outside the gene matches. Per germline, CDR1 LNHNV and CDR2 YYDKDF (reference sequence). This CDR3 has 15 amino acids. CDR3 residues: CATSRGLAGGNEQFF. As DNA, the CDR3 is TGTGCCACCAGCAGAGGTCTAGCGGGAGGGAATGAGCAGTTCTTC.

This clone appeared a few times. J is TRBJ1-5 and V is TRBV19, with unresolved D. CDR1 LNHDA and CDR2 SQIVND come from the germline V gene (reference sequence). The V end was cut by 3 bases, the J end by 0 bases, with 15 bases between. This CDR3 is built from 17 residues. The CDR3 is CASSILSTVHSNQPQHF. For the CDR3, the DNA is TGTGCCAGTAGTATCTTGTCGACGGTTCATAGCAATCAGCCCCAGCATTTT. Using reference TRBV19 and TRBJ1-5 for the parts outside the CDR3, the full variable domain is DGGITQSPKYLFRKEGQNVTLSCEQNLNHDAMYWYRQDPGQGLRLIYYSQIVNDFQKGDIAEGYSVSREKKESFPLTVTSAQKNPTAFYLCASSILSTVHSNQPQHFGDGTRLSIL.

The chain is built from TRBV5-1 and TRBJ2-7, with 10 bases fitting TRBD2. The CDR3 is 17 amino acids. Unmatched junction bases numbered 8, after V lost 2 bases and J lost 0 bases. Germline V gene data show CDR1 as SGHRS and CDR2 as YFSETQ. The CDR3, as DNA: TGCGCCAGCAGCTTCCAGTCTAGCGGGGGACTCTCCTACGAGCAGTACTTC. Translation: CASSFQSSGGLSYEQYF.

This chain links TRBV28 with TRBJ2-1; D remains unclear. The length of the CDR3 is 18 residues. CDR1 is MDHEN, CDR2 SYDVKM, per germline. V lost 7 bases to trimming and J lost 0 bases, with 22 bases between them. For the CDR3, the DNA is TGTGCCAGCACCCAGCGCTCTCTCGGGTGGGGCTCCTACAATGAGCAGTTCTTC. Protein product: CASTQRSLGWGSYNEQFF.

This clone came up a few times. The chain links TRBV27 to TRBJ1-1, with TRBD1 as a possible D gene (6 bases). Germline values: CDR1 MNHEY, CDR2 SMNVEV (reference sequence). V lost 5 bases and J lost 4, with 14 bases in between. The CDR3 extends over 14 amino acids. As DNA, the CDR3 is TGTGCCAGCAGTCTAACGGGGGGCACCACTGAAGCTTTCTTT. This encodes CASSLTGGTTEAFF.

The CDR3 DNA follows: TGTGCCAGCAGTTTGGAGCTGGGACTAGCAGGCTATGGCTACACCTTC. This codes for CASSLELGLAGYGYTF. The chain combines TRBV28 with TRBJ1-2, with D possibly being TRBD1 (5 bases). CDR1 is MDHEN and CDR2 is SYDVKM in the germline V gene. Trimming took 3 bases from V and 4 from J, leaving 18 bases between them. CDR3 size: 16 residues.

The chain employs TRBV11-3 and TRBJ2-1; 9 nucleotides match TRBD1. The V gene end was trimmed by 6 bases and the J gene end by 6 bases; junction bases not matched to a gene: 9. CDR3 length: 15 amino acids. The germline CDR1 and CDR2 sequences are SGHNT and YENEEA. CDR3 loop: CASSAQGARGNEQFF. The CDR3, as DNA: TGTGCCAGCAGTGCACAGGGGGCGCGGGGCAATGAGCAGTTCTTC.

V and J are TRBV7-2 and TRBJ2-1, with 7 bases matching TRBD2. The CDR3 is 12 amino acids. Trimming removed 8 bases from V and 10 bases from J; junction bases left unmatched: 8. Germline V gene data show CDR1 as SGHTA and CDR2 as FQGNSA. This CDR3 is CASWGEGLEQFF. In DNA, the CDR3 is TGTGCCAGCTGGGGGGAGGGACTAGAGCAGTTCTTC.

The rearrangement links TRBV21-1 to TRBJ2-5; TRBD2 is taken as the D call from the table, unchecked against the DNA. TRBV21-1 is a known pseudogene. The CDR3 contains 14 residues. The CDR3 sequence is CAIRSPLREETQYF. The CDR3 DNA reads as TGTGCCATCAGATCCCCTCTGCGGGAAGAGACCCAGTACTTC.

The J gene is TRBJ2-7, the V gene TRBV5-4; possibly TRBD2 for D (7 bases). This CDR3 is 17 amino acids long. The V end lost 2 bases, the J end lost 1 base, and 19 bases lay between the germline ends. Germline V gene sequence: CDR1 SGHNT, CDR2 YYREEE (reference sequence). CDR3 residues: CASSFGAGARGSYEQYF. The DNA of the CDR3 is TGTGCCAGCAGCTTTGGGGCGGGGGCGCGAGGTTCCTACGAGCAGTACTTC.

CDR3 protein: CASSWGQPSYEQYF. DNA for the CDR3: TGTGCCAGCAGCTGGGGACAGCCCTCCTACGAGCAGTACTTC. The chain has TRBV5-8 and TRBJ2-7; 7 positions match TRBD1. In germline, CDR1 is SGHTS, CDR2 YDEGEE. Germline trimming cut 3 bases from V and 0 bases from J; bases unmatched to any gene: 3. This CDR3 comprises 14 residues.

This clone appeared a single time. The chain uses TRBV9 and TRBJ1-2; D is ambiguous. There are 11 residues in the CDR3. Germline V gene lookup returns CDR1 SGDLS and CDR2 YYNGEE. V was shortened by 0 bases and J by 10 bases, with 7 bases between the two germline ends. In DNA, the CDR3 is TGTGCCAGCAGCGTAGGGGTGAACTACACCTTC. Amino acid sequence: CASSVGVNYTF.

The rearrangement uses TRBV5-5 and TRBJ2-1; D may match TRBD1 or TRBD2 (5 bases each). V was pared by 1 base and J by 8 bases, with 19 bases between. The CDR3 has 16 residues. The germline gives CDR1 SGHKS, CDR2 YYEKEE (reference sequence). CDR3 loop: CASSLRGWDGPDEQFF. In DNA form, the CDR3 reads TGTGCCAGCAGCTTGAGGGGCTGGGACGGTCCAGATGAGCAGTTCTTC.

On this clone itself: Distinct nucleotide sequences in the sample also encode this CDR3. The genes are TRBV6-5 and TRBJ2-7; D possibly uses TRBD1 or TRBD2 (6 bases each). There are 13 residues in the CDR3. The germline V gene has CDR1 MNHEY and CDR2 SVGAGI. V gave up 2 bases and J gave up 4 bases, with 9 bases separating them. The CDR3 is CASSYGGRYEQYF. Here the CDR3 DNA reads TGTGCCAGCAGTTACGGGGGGCGGTACGAGCAGTACTTC.

V gene TRBV28 combines with J gene TRBJ1-1; a possible D gene is TRBD1 (6 bases). CDR3 length equals 13 residues. Germline values: CDR1 MDHEN, CDR2 SYDVKM. Trimming pared 3 bases from V and 6 bases from J, leaving 11 bases between. The CDR3 nucleotides are TGTGCCAGCAGTTTGAGGGGGTACCCTGAAGCTTTCTTT. This codes for CASSLRGYPEAFF.

The V and J genes are TRBV15 and TRBJ2-1; TRBD1 aligns across 10 bases. Trimming at V came to 1 base and at J to 8 bases, leaving 5 bases not matched to a gene. The length of the CDR3 is 15 residues. CDR1 is LNHNV and CDR2 is YYDKDF in the germline V gene (reference sequence). The CDR3 DNA reads as TGTGCCACCAGCAGAGCCGGGACAGGGGCGGATGAGCAGTTCTTC. Amino acids: CATSRAGTGADEQFF.

This rearrangement joins TRBV7-9 to TRBJ2-7; 8 positions match TRBD2. V was pared by 5 bases and J by 4 bases, with 13 bases of the junction left unmatched. Per germline, CDR1 SEHNR and CDR2 FQNEAQ (reference sequence). The CDR3 has 16 amino acids. The CDR3 region is CASSSSQRERRYEQYF. CDR3 bases: TGTGCCAGCAGCAGTTCTCAGCGGGAGAGGCGGTACGAGCAGTACTTC.